This T cell receptor beta chain was recorded in a study of T cell responses to AZD1222 COVID-19 vaccine. In the case of this clone: The target antigen is unknown.

The CDR3 runs 13 residues. The ends were cut back, 5 bases at V and 2 bases at J, with 9 bases in the middle. Germline-derived CDR1 and CDR2 are SGHVS and FQNEAQ. Study-wide results and caveats: Close to half of spike-specific TCRs reportedly recognize unmutated variant regions. Females outnumbered males among donors, who were mostly white British; clonal diversity was possibly underestimated. An increase in Spike-specific TCR breadth and depth was observed after two AZD1222 doses.

This table comes from immunoSEQ multiplex PCR, and its TCRdb copy is limited to in-frame clones, with some not included. The data contain 100,000 to 150,000 clones, 75% to 95% of them singletons. The sequencing here drew on peripheral blood, taken 28 days after the second AZD1222 dose. The chain recombines TRBV7-8 with TRBJ1-2; D possibly corresponds to TRBD1 (5 bases). This clonotype originated in an adult who received the AZD1222 COVID-19 vaccine. CDR3 region: CASSLGGNYGYTF. For the CDR3, the DNA is TGTGCCAGCAGCCTGGGGGGAAACTATGGCTACACCTTC. Looking up the rest from reference TRBV7-8 and TRBJ1-2 gives the full variable domain: GAGVSQSPRYKVAKRGQDVALRCDPISGHVSLFWYQQALGQGPEFLTYFQNEAQLDKSGLPSDRFFAERPEGSVSTLKIQRTQQEDSAVYLCASSLGGNYGYTFGSGTRLTVV.